This entry describes one T cell receptor beta chain. In its sample, this clonotype was seen a few times. Its antigen target is currently unknown. Per-base quality was not reported, and no clone a single base away is much larger than it. This sample was included in a study of CD8 T cells in ankylosing spondylitis (dated by TCRdb to between 2016 and 2019). About the full investigation: The study set out to find disease-linked TCR variants by profiling T cell receptor beta repertoires in ankylosing spondylitis patients and healthy donors. The whole study cohort included 90 to 120 healthy donors and about two dozen ankylosing spondylitis patients. Samples of peripheral blood were taken, and for ankylosing spondylitis patients, synovial fluid was collected as well.

Sequencing instrument: Illumina HiSeq 2500. Quantitative 5'-RACE with molecular barcodes was the method used to prepare the TCR beta libraries. The original pipeline was this. To identify disease-linked TCR variants, a new computational method was used, one built on a probabilistic model of VDJ rearrangement. In-frame beta chains were kept once TCRdb had trimmed the public reads at Q25 with fastp and called clones with MiXCR. Each entry is one CDR3 protein sequence, shown with its most common DNA and genes. The V and J calls, along with clone size, are taken from TCRdb and not from the paper's own processing. Across this sample there are under 250,000 distinct CDR3 sequences, with more than 25% seen only once. The leading ten clones occupy 4% to 5% of the sample. Results the study describes overall, beyond this receptor: The disease-linked clones showed a CD8+ phenotype and occurred at relatively low frequencies in peripheral blood. The disease-linked clones were reported to be significantly enriched in matched synovial fluid samples from ankylosing spondylitis patients. Some motif variants were previously reported in synovial fluid and blood of reactive arthritis patients, suggesting common disease-initiation mechanisms. A TCR beta motif made up of roughly eight highly homologous amino acid variants appeared to be characteristic of blood from ankylosing spondylitis patients.

The sequence was collected from a male donor with ankylosing spondylitis or in good health (not recorded which). Input material: blood, either unsorted or a sorted T cell fraction (not recorded which).

The CDR3 region: CASSEGRGRTDTQYF. The DNA sequence is TGTGCCAGCAGCGAGGGGCGGGGACGCACAGATACGCAGTATTTT. Recombination linked TRBV9 to TRBJ2-3; the D region possibly corresponds to TRBD2 (6 bases align). The CDR3 runs 15 residues from the cysteine to the phenylalanine. Only the CDR3 part of the read is kept: 45 bases, read in frame from the first base. Trimming removed 3 bases from V and 1 base from J, leaving 12 bases between the germline ends. CDR1 and CDR2 are read off the germline V gene as SGDLS and YYNGEE. The CDR3, completed at both ends by the reference TRBV9 and TRBJ2-3 genes, gives the full variable domain DSGVTQTPKHLITATGQRVTLRCSPRSGDLSVYWYQQSLDQGLQFLIQYYNGEERAKGNILERFSAQQFPDLHSELNLSSLELGDSALYFCASSEGRGRTDTQYFGPGTRLTVL.